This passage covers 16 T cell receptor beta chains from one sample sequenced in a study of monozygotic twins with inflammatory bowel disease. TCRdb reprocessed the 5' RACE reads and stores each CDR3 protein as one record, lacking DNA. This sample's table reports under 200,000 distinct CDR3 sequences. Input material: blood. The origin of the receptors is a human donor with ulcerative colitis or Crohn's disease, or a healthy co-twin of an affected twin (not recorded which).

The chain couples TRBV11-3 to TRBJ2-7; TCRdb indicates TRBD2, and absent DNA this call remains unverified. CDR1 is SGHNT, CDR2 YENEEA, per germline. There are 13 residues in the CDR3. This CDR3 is CASSGGSAYEQYF. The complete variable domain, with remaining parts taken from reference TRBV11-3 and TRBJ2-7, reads EAGVVQSPRYKIIEKKQPVAFWCNPISGHNTLYWYLQNLGQGPELLIRYENEEAVDDSQLPKDRFSAERLKGVDSTLKIQPAELGDSAVYLCASSGGSAYEQYFGPGTRLTVT.

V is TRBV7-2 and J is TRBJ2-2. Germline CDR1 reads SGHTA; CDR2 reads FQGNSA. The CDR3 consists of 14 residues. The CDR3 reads CASSSRVNTGELFF.

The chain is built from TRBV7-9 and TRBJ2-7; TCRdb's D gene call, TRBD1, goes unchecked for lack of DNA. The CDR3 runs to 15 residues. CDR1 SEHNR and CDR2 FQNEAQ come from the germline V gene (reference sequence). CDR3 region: CASSLGPSPGDEQYF.

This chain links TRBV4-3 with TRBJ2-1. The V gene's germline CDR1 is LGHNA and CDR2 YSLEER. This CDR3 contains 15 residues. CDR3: CASSQAKGPYNEQFF.

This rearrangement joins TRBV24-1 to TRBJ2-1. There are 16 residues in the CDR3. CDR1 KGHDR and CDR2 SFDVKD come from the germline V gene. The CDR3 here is CATSDLGGAPYNEQFF.

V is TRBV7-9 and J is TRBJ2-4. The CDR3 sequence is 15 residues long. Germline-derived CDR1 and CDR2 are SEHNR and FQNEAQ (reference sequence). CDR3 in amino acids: CASSSPGLAKNIQYF.

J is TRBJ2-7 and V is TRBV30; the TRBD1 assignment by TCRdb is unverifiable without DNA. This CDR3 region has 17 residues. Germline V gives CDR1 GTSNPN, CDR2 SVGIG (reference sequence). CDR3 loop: CAWRQAGGIQSSYEQYF. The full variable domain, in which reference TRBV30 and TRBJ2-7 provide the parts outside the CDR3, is SQTIHQWPATLVQPVGSPLSLECTVEGTSNPNLYWYRQAAGRGLQLLFYSVGIGQISSEVPQNLSASRPQDRQFILSSKKLLLSDSGFYLCAWRQAGGIQSSYEQYFGPGTRLTVT.

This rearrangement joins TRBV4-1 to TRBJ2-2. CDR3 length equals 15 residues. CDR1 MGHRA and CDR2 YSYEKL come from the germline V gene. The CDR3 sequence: CASSHAGANTGELFF.

The CDR3 region is CASSLQGLAGGELFF. The rearrangement links TRBV5-1 to TRBJ2-2; the TCRdb D gene call, TRBD2, has no DNA to confirm it. Germline V gene data show CDR1 as SGHRS and CDR2 as YFSETQ. This CDR3 has 15 amino acids.

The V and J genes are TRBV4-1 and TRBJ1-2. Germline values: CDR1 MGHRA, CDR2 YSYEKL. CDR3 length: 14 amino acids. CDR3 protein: CASSQDLIRYGYTF.

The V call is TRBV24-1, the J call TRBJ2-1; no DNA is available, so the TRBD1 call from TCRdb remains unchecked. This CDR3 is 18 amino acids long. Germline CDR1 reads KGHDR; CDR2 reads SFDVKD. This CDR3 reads CATSDLRFGGRAYNEQFF.

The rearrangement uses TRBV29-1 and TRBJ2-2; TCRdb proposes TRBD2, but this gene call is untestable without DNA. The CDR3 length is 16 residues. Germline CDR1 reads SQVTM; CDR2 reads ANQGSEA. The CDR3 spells CSVDGTSESNTGELFF.

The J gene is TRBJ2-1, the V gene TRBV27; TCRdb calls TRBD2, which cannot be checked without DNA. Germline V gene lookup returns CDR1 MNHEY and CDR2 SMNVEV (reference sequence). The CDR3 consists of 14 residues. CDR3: CATARDYTLNEQFF.

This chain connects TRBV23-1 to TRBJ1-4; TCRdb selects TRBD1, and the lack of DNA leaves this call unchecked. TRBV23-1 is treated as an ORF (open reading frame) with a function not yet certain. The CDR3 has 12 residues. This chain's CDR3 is CASSQGGEKLFF.

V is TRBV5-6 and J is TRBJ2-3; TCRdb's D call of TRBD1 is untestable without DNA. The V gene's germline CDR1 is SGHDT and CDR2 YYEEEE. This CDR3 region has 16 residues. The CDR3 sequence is CASSPDPGGPLSTQYF.

CDR3: CAIGTGNNSPLHF. This chain joins TRBV10-3 and TRBJ1-6; checking the TCRdb D call of TRBD1 is not possible without DNA. CDR1 ENHRY and CDR2 SYGVKD come from the germline V gene. The CDR3 has 13 residues.